This TCR beta chain is from a study of blood T cell repertoires in COVID-19. The CDR3 runs to 13 residues. Germline-derived CDR1 and CDR2 are MNHNY and SVGAGI (reference sequence). Under the authors' procedure: Amplifying reference gene primers gave estimates of nucleated cell counts. Produced via immunoSEQ multiplex PCR; TCRdb's table is partial and in-frame only. For V, J and clone size, that table is used; D and trimming come from the DNA. This repertoire shows more than 75,000 clones, approximately 89% found once; its top ten account for roughly 2.3%. Concerning this clone: One junction end disagrees with the germline gene, perhaps due to a read error.

The origin of this receptor is a middle-aged man with acute or convalescent COVID-19. The rearrangement uses TRBV6-6 and TRBJ2-3; no clear D gene. The sample was peripheral blood. CDR3 region: CASTYSSTDTQYF. The CDR3, as DNA: TGTGCCAGCACTTACAGCAGCACAGATACGCAGTATTTT.